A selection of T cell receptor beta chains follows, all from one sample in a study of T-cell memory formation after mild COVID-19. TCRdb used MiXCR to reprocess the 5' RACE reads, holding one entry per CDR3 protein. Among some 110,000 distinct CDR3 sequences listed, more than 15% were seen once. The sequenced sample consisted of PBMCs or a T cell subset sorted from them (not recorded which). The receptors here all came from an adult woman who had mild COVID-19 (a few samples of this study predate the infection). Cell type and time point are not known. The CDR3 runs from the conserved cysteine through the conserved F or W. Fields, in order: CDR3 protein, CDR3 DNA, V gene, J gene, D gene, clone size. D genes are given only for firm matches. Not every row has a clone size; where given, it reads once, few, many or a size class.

CDR3 protein: CASISSVCYSYEQYF
CDR3 DNA: TGTGCCAGCATCTCTAGCGTCTGTTACTCCTACGAGCAGTACTTC
V gene: TRBV4-2
J gene: TRBJ2-7
D gene: -
clone size: few

CDR3 protein: CASSFLAGEKNEQFF
CDR3 DNA: TGTGCCAGCAGCTTTCTAGCGGGAGAGAAGAATGAGCAGTTCTTC
V gene: TRBV7-9
J gene: TRBJ2-1
D gene: TRBD2
clone size: -

CDR3 protein: CASRGAHSYEQYF
CDR3 DNA: TGTGCCAGCCGGGGGGCGCACTCCTACGAGCAGTACTTC
V gene: TRBV12-3/TRBV12-4
J gene: TRBJ2-7
D gene: -
clone size: few

CDR3 protein: CASSLAPRGIDEQYF
CDR3 DNA: TGTGCCAGCAGCTTGGCCCCCCGGGGGATCGACGAGCAGTACTTC
V gene: TRBV7-7
J gene: TRBJ2-7
D gene: -
clone size: -

CDR3 protein: CSVEWDGELFF
CDR3 DNA: TGCAGCGTTGAGTGGGACGGGGAGCTGTTTTTT
V gene: TRBV29-1
J gene: TRBJ2-2
D gene: -
clone size: few

CDR3 protein: CASSFEAGGSYEQYF
CDR3 DNA: TGCGCCAGCAGCTTCGAGGCAGGGGGCTCCTACGAGCAGTACTTC
V gene: TRBV5-1
J gene: TRBJ2-7
D gene: TRBD1
clone size: -

CDR3 protein: CASSSPLTYEQYF
CDR3 DNA: TGTGCCAGCAGCTCTCCCCTGACCTACGAGCAGTACTTC
V gene: TRBV7-9
J gene: TRBJ2-7
D gene: -
clone size: -

CDR3 protein: CASSFSVRRSTDTQYF
CDR3 DNA: TGTGCCAGCAGCTTTTCGGTGAGGAGAAGCACAGATACGCAGTATTTT
V gene: TRBV7-9
J gene: TRBJ2-3
D gene: -
clone size: few

CDR3 protein: CATSQDRVYYNEQFF
CDR3 DNA: TGTGCCACCAGTCAAGACAGGGTCTACTACAATGAGCAGTTCTTC
V gene: TRBV15
J gene: TRBJ2-1
D gene: TRBD1
clone size: -

CDR3 protein: CAWSGVSSGNTIYF
CDR3 DNA: TGTGCCTGGAGTGGAGTGAGCTCTGGAAACACCATATATTTT
V gene: TRBV30
J gene: TRBJ1-3
D gene: -
clone size: few

CDR3 protein: CASSQADRDDYGYTF
CDR3 DNA: TGTGCCAGCAGCCAAGCGGACAGGGACGACTATGGCTACACCTTC
V gene: TRBV4-2
J gene: TRBJ1-2
D gene: TRBD1
clone size: -

CDR3 protein: CASSSRRGPRGSGANVLTF
CDR3 DNA: TGTGCCAGCAGCTCGCGGCGGGGGCCTAGGGGAAGTGGGGCCAACGTCCTGACTTTC
V gene: TRBV11-2
J gene: TRBJ2-6
D gene: -
clone size: few

CDR3 protein: CASSLQGPYNSPLHF
CDR3 DNA: TGTGCCAGCAGCTTACAGGGACCTTATAATTCACCCCTCCACTTT
V gene: TRBV7-9
J gene: TRBJ1-6
D gene: -
clone size: -

CDR3 protein: CASSPSWRLEQYF
CDR3 DNA: TGTGCCAGCAGTCCTAGTTGGCGGCTCGAGCAGTACTTC
V gene: TRBV27
J gene: TRBJ2-7
D gene: -
clone size: few

CDR3 protein: CASSGTRGAEAFF
CDR3 DNA: TGTGCCAGCAGCGGGACCAGGGGTGCTGAAGCTTTCTTT
V gene: TRBV9
J gene: TRBJ1-1
D gene: -
clone size: few

CDR3 protein: CASSWDRSTDTQYF
CDR3 DNA: TGTGCCAGCAGTTGGGACCGTAGCACAGATACGCAGTATTTT
V gene: TRBV5-4
J gene: TRBJ2-3
D gene: -
clone size: -

CDR3 protein: CASSMGQGWYEQYF
CDR3 DNA: TGTGCCAGCAGTATGGGACAGGGTTGGTACGAGCAGTACTTC
V gene: TRBV6-5
J gene: TRBJ2-7
D gene: TRBD1
clone size: -

CDR3 protein: CASSQYRGTEAFF
CDR3 DNA: TGCGCCAGCAGCCAGTACAGGGGCACTGAAGCTTTCTTT
V gene: TRBV4-3
J gene: TRBJ1-1
D gene: TRBD1
clone size: few

CDR3 protein: CASSHVPANVLTF
CDR3 DNA: TGTGCCAGCAGCCACGTCCCGGCCAACGTCCTGACTTTC
V gene: TRBV3-1
J gene: TRBJ2-6
D gene: -
clone size: -

CDR3 protein: CASKRTGTYEQYF
CDR3 DNA: TGTGCCAGCAAACGGACAGGGACCTACGAGCAGTACTTC
V gene: TRBV6-5
J gene: TRBJ2-7
D gene: TRBD1
clone size: -

CDR3 protein: CASSAPSGTTLFDEQFF
CDR3 DNA: TGTGCCAGCAGCGCCCCATCCGGGACTACGTTGTTTGATGAGCAGTTCTTC
V gene: TRBV7-6
J gene: TRBJ2-1
D gene: TRBD2
clone size: few

CDR3 protein: CASSLWTSSYEQYF
CDR3 DNA: TGTGCCAGCAGCTTATGGACTAGCTCCTACGAGCAGTACTTC
V gene: TRBV7-2
J gene: TRBJ2-7
D gene: TRBD2
clone size: few

CDR3 protein: CASSVTDRVNTEAFF
CDR3 DNA: TGTGCCAGCAGCGTTACGGACAGGGTGAACACTGAAGCTTTCTTT
V gene: TRBV9
J gene: TRBJ1-1
D gene: TRBD1
clone size: -

CDR3 protein: CSVENGRWGNEQFF
CDR3 DNA: TGCAGCGTTGAGAACGGGAGGTGGGGCAATGAGCAGTTCTTC
V gene: TRBV29-1
J gene: TRBJ2-1
D gene: TRBD2
clone size: many

CDR3 protein: CASSLRYNRGTEAFF
CDR3 DNA: TGTGCCAGCAGCTTAAGGTATAACAGGGGGACTGAAGCTTTCTTT
V gene: TRBV7-9
J gene: TRBJ1-1
D gene: TRBD1
clone size: few

CDR3 protein: CASSEWALLQSYEQYF
CDR3 DNA: TGTGCCAGCAGTGAATGGGCTCTCCTGCAATCCTACGAGCAGTACTTC
V gene: TRBV6-1
J gene: TRBJ2-7
D gene: -
clone size: -

CDR3 protein: CASSLGGEPQHF
CDR3 DNA: TGTGCCAGCAGCTTGGGAGGGGAGCCCCAGCATTTT
V gene: TRBV5-6
J gene: TRBJ1-5
D gene: -
clone size: -

CDR3 protein: CASSSGQGRNTEAFF
CDR3 DNA: TGTGCCAGCAGCTCGGGACAGGGTAGGAACACTGAAGCTTTCTTT
V gene: TRBV7-6
J gene: TRBJ1-1
D gene: TRBD1
clone size: -

CDR3 protein: CASSLPSGVNTGELFF
CDR3 DNA: TGTGCCAGCAGCTTACCTAGCGGAGTGAACACCGGGGAGCTGTTTTTT
V gene: TRBV7-9
J gene: TRBJ2-2
D gene: TRBD2
clone size: -

CDR3 protein: CASSLALGAINEKLFF
CDR3 DNA: TGTGCCAGCAGCTTAGCGCTGGGGGCGATTAATGAAAAACTGTTTTTT
V gene: TRBV7-9
J gene: TRBJ1-4
D gene: -
clone size: -

CDR3 protein: CASSTGESSYNEQFF
CDR3 DNA: TGTGCCAGCAGCACGGGAGAGTCGTCCTACAATGAGCAGTTCTTC
V gene: TRBV5-6
J gene: TRBJ2-1
D gene: -
clone size: -

CDR3 protein: CASSLQTEQYF
CDR3 DNA: TGTGCCAGCAGCTTACAAACAGAGCAGTACTTC
V gene: TRBV5-4
J gene: TRBJ2-7
D gene: -
clone size: -

CDR3 protein: CASSISQGAYEQYF
CDR3 DNA: TGTGCCAGTAGTATATCACAGGGGGCCTACGAGCAGTACTTC
V gene: TRBV19
J gene: TRBJ2-7
D gene: TRBD1
clone size: -

CDR3 protein: CASSLPSRDEQYF
CDR3 DNA: TGTGCCAGCAGCTTACCCTCACGGGACGAGCAGTACTTC
V gene: TRBV13
J gene: TRBJ2-7
D gene: -
clone size: few

CDR3 protein: CAWSTGFYYEQYF
CDR3 DNA: TGTGCCTGGAGCACAGGGTTCTACTACGAGCAGTACTTC
V gene: TRBV30
J gene: TRBJ2-7
D gene: -
clone size: few

CDR3 protein: CASSLFDLEEYEQYF
CDR3 DNA: TGCGCCAGCAGCCTATTTGATCTGGAAGAGTACGAGCAGTACTTC
V gene: TRBV5-1
J gene: TRBJ2-7
D gene: -
clone size: once

CDR3 protein: CASSVYLAGGPDTQYF
CDR3 DNA: TGTGCCAGCAGCGTATATTTAGCGGGGGGCCCAGATACGCAGTATTTT
V gene: TRBV9
J gene: TRBJ2-3
D gene: TRBD2
clone size: many

CDR3 protein: CASSEPSGPSYEQYF
CDR3 DNA: TGTGCCAGCAGTGAGCCTAGCGGGCCATCCTACGAGCAGTACTTC
V gene: TRBV6-2/TRBV6-3
J gene: TRBJ2-7
D gene: TRBD2
clone size: -

CDR3 protein: CASSLGGLAGVYEQYF
CDR3 DNA: TGTGCCAGCAGCTTAGGCGGGCTAGCGGGCGTCTACGAGCAGTACTTC
V gene: TRBV7-8
J gene: TRBJ2-7
D gene: TRBD2
clone size: -

CDR3 protein: CASSPRGLAGEEQETQYF
CDR3 DNA: TGTGCCAGCAGCCCGAGGGGATTAGCGGGAGAGGAACAGGAGACCCAGTACTTC
V gene: TRBV9
J gene: TRBJ2-5
D gene: TRBD2
clone size: -

CDR3 protein: CASSLSFNQPQHF
CDR3 DNA: TGTGCCAGCAGTTTATCCTTCAATCAGCCCCAGCATTTT
V gene: TRBV6-5
J gene: TRBJ1-5
D gene: -
clone size: few

CDR3 protein: CSGTGGRRSSYNEQFF
CDR3 DNA: TGCAGCGGTACAGGGGGCCGAAGGAGCTCCTACAATGAGCAGTTCTTC
V gene: TRBV29-1
J gene: TRBJ2-1
D gene: TRBD1
clone size: -

CDR3 protein: CATSDGRDTNEARATNEKLFF
CDR3 DNA: TGTGCCACCAGTGATGGGCGGGACACGAACGAAGCAAGGGCAACTAATGAAAAACTGTTTTTT
V gene: TRBV24-1
J gene: TRBJ1-4
D gene: -
clone size: -

CDR3 protein: CASSSSGPLHF
CDR3 DNA: TGTGCCAGCAGCTCCAGTGGGCCCCTCCACTTT
V gene: TRBV7-9
J gene: TRBJ1-6
D gene: -
clone size: -

CDR3 protein: CASSSPGHRREKLFF
CDR3 DNA: TGTGCCAGCAGCTCACCGGGCCACCGGCGTGAAAAACTGTTTTTT
V gene: TRBV9
J gene: TRBJ1-4
D gene: -
clone size: few

CDR3 protein: CASSLEGTQVYNEQFF
CDR3 DNA: TGTGCCAGCAGCTTAGAGGGGACGCAAGTCTACAATGAGCAGTTCTTC
V gene: TRBV7-6
J gene: TRBJ2-1
D gene: -
clone size: -

CDR3 protein: CSVEQPNTGELFF
CDR3 DNA: TGCAGCGTTGAACAGCCGAACACCGGGGAGCTGTTTTTT
V gene: TRBV29-1
J gene: TRBJ2-2
D gene: -
clone size: -

CDR3 protein: CAILRTGGESGRLDEQFF
CDR3 DNA: TGTGCCATCCTCCGGACAGGGGGCGAGAGCGGGAGGCTGGATGAGCAGTTCTTC
V gene: TRBV2
J gene: TRBJ2-1
D gene: TRBD1
clone size: -

CDR3 protein: CASSLMDRGGNQPQHF
CDR3 DNA: TGTGCCAGCAGCTTAATGGACAGGGGTGGCAATCAGCCCCAGCATTTT
V gene: TRBV7-2
J gene: TRBJ1-5
D gene: TRBD1
clone size: few

CDR3 protein: CASSRRRETEAFF
CDR3 DNA: TGTGCCAGCAGCCGCCGCAGGGAGACTGAAGCTTTCTTT
V gene: TRBV4-2
J gene: TRBJ1-1
D gene: -
clone size: -

CDR3 protein: CASSVAVLLGADTQYF
CDR3 DNA: TGTGCCAGCAGCGTAGCCGTATTACTGGGGGCAGATACGCAGTATTTT
V gene: TRBV9
J gene: TRBJ2-3
D gene: -
clone size: -

CDR3 protein: CASSLGAGQTGELFF
CDR3 DNA: TGTGCCAGCAGCTTAGGGGCAGGCCAGACCGGGGAGCTGTTTTTT
V gene: TRBV7-8
J gene: TRBJ2-2
D gene: -
clone size: -

CDR3 protein: CASSSVKGADEQYF
CDR3 DNA: TGTGCCAGCAGCTCCGTGAAGGGGGCCGACGAGCAGTACTTC
V gene: TRBV7-9
J gene: TRBJ2-7
D gene: TRBD1
clone size: -

CDR3 protein: CASSIDDRDNQPQHF
CDR3 DNA: TGTGCCAGTAGTATAGATGACAGGGACAATCAGCCCCAGCATTTT
V gene: TRBV19
J gene: TRBJ1-5
D gene: TRBD1
clone size: many

CDR3 protein: CASSETSSNEQFF
CDR3 DNA: TGTGCCAGCAGTGAGACCAGTAGCAATGAGCAGTTCTTC
V gene: TRBV6-4
J gene: TRBJ2-1
D gene: -
clone size: few

CDR3 protein: CASSPSQPMNTEAFF
CDR3 DNA: TGTGCCAGCAGCCCCTCCCAGCCTATGAACACTGAAGCTTTCTTT
V gene: TRBV7-8
J gene: TRBJ1-1
D gene: -
clone size: -

CDR3 protein: CASSEAPGLEDEQYF
CDR3 DNA: TGTGCCAGCAGTGAAGCGCCGGGACTAGAAGACGAGCAGTACTTC
V gene: TRBV2
J gene: TRBJ2-7
D gene: TRBD2
clone size: -

CDR3 protein: CASSKRGNTEAFF
CDR3 DNA: TGTGCCAGCAGTAAGAGGGGGAACACTGAAGCTTTCTTT
V gene: TRBV6-2/TRBV6-3
J gene: TRBJ1-1
D gene: -
clone size: -

CDR3 protein: CASSAGSQLGNTIYF
CDR3 DNA: TGTGCCAGCAGCGCGGGATCCCAGCTTGGAAACACCATATATTTT
V gene: TRBV9
J gene: TRBJ1-3
D gene: -
clone size: -